These 27 T cell receptor beta chains originate from one sample sequenced in a study of blood T cell repertoires in COVID-19. Repertoires were generated with immunoSEQ multiplex PCR, while TCRdb's copy carries only in-frame clones and drops some. The sample carries 90,000 or so clones, roughly 85% recorded once. Material for sequencing was peripheral blood. The receptors come from a human donor in a cohort sampled during active COVID-19.

The chain is built from TRBV7-9 and TRBJ2-3, with 13 bases identical to TRBD2. Germline loops: CDR1 SEHNR, CDR2 FQNEAQ (reference sequence). The length of the CDR3 is 16 residues. The V and J ends lost 2 bases and 2 bases, in that order; junction bases with no gene match: 1. Here the CDR3 DNA reads TGTGCCAGCAGCTTAACTAGCGGGAGGGCCACAGATACGCAGTATTTT. It is translated as CASSLTSGRATDTQYF.

J is TRBJ2-7 and V is TRBV27, with D tentatively TRBD2 (7 bases). V was shortened by 5 bases and J by 6 bases, with 23 bases between the two germline ends. The germline gives CDR1 MNHEY, CDR2 SMNVEV (reference sequence). The CDR3 covers 16 residues. The CDR3 region is CASSPPGGGGVSEQYF. The DNA for the CDR3 is TGTGCCAGCAGTCCCCCCGGGGGCGGGGGAGTCTCCGAGCAGTACTTC.

This rearrangement joins TRBV5-1 to TRBJ2-5; TRBD2 might be the D (6 bases). The CDR3 runs 15 residues. Looked up from germline, CDR1 is SGHRS and CDR2 is YFSETQ. V lost 2 bases to trimming and J lost 1 base, with 12 bases between them. The CDR3 sequence: CASSFGGDSQETQYF. CDR3 DNA: TGCGCCAGCAGCTTTGGCGGGGACTCCCAAGAGACCCAGTACTTC.

V gene TRBV7-2 combines with J gene TRBJ2-1, with D maybe TRBD1 (6 bases). Looked up from germline, CDR1 is SGHTA and CDR2 is FQGNSA. CDR3 length: 15 amino acids. V lost 0 bases and J lost 8, with 14 bases in between. In DNA, the CDR3 is TGTGCCAGCAGCTTAGCCCCAGGGGAATTCCATGAGCAGTTCTTC. Translation: CASSLAPGEFHEQFF.

V is TRBV3-1 (or the pseudogene TRBV3-2) and J is TRBJ2-5; 9 bases align to TRBD2. Per germline, CDR1 LGHDT and CDR2 YNNKEL (reference sequence). There are 16 residues in the CDR3. V shed 4 bases, J shed 5 bases, and the junction held 11 bases outside the gene matches. CDR3: CASSPPRGGGAETQYF. For the CDR3, the DNA is TGTGCCAGCAGCCCCCCGAGGGGCGGGGGGGCTGAGACCCAGTACTTC.

The gene calls are TRBV3-1 (or the pseudogene TRBV3-2) and TRBJ2-6; D perhaps matches TRBD1 (6 bases). The CDR3 sequence is 16 residues long. The germline V and J ends were trimmed by 7 bases and 0 bases, with 13 bases remaining between them. Germline values: CDR1 LGHDT, CDR2 YNNKEL (reference sequence). Written as DNA, the CDR3 is TGTGCCAGCACTCCGACAGGTCTCTCTGGGGCCAACGTCCTGACTTTC. Translated: CASTPTGLSGANVLTF.

V is TRBV6-1 and J is TRBJ2-1; D remains ambiguous. V shed 2 bases and J shed 0 bases, with 8 bases lying between them. Germline loops: CDR1 MNHNS, CDR2 SASEGT. CDR3 length equals 15 residues. The CDR3 bases are TGTGCCAGCAGTGAATTCAGGAACTCCTACAATGAGCAGTTCTTC. Translated: CASSEFRNSYNEQFF.

This clone was seen only once. The chain links TRBV14 to TRBJ2-5, with D possibly matching TRBD1 (6 bases). V was cut by 1 base and J by 5 bases, with 14 bases left in between. This CDR3 has 15 amino acids. Germline CDR1 SGHDN, CDR2 FVKESK. The CDR3 protein is CASSQGAGAGETQYF. For the CDR3, the DNA is TGTGCCAGCAGCCAAGGTGCAGGGGCCGGGGAGACCCAGTACTTC.

The genes are TRBV11-2 and TRBJ2-2, with D uncertain. The germline V gene encodes CDR1 SGHAT and CDR2 FQNNGV. The CDR3 totals 13 residues. V was shortened by 1 base and J by 6 bases, with 6 bases between the two germline ends. Written as DNA, the CDR3 is TGTGCCAGCAGCTTAGGATCAGCCGGGGAGCTGTTTTTT. Protein sequence: CASSLGSAGELFF. The variable domain in full, with the rest retrieved from reference TRBV11-2 and TRBJ2-2, is EAGVAQSPRYKIIEKRQSVAFWCNPISGHATLYWYQQILGQGPKLLIQFQNNGVVDDSQLPKDRFSAERLKGVDSTLKIQPAKLEDSAVYLCASSLGSAGELFFGEGSRLTVL.

The chain couples TRBV5-1 to TRBJ2-3; perhaps TRBD1 as D (6 bases). V was cut by 2 bases and J by 3 bases, with 10 bases left in between. CDR1 is SGHRS and CDR2 is YFSETQ in the germline V gene. This CDR3 region has 14 residues. The CDR3 DNA follows: TGCGCCAGCAGCTTCGGACAGAATACAGATACGCAGTATTTT. This gives the protein CASSFGQNTDTQYF.

The genes are TRBV15 and TRBJ1-4; 9 bases are shared with TRBD1. Trimming removed 2 bases from V and 5 bases from J; junction bases left unmatched: 6. CDR3 size: 16 residues. The V gene's germline CDR1 is LNHNV and CDR2 YYDKDF (reference sequence). The CDR3 region is CATSRLGTGLNEKLFF. DNA of the CDR3: TGTGCCACCAGCAGACTGGGGACAGGGTTAAATGAAAAACTGTTTTTT.

The gene calls are TRBV27 and TRBJ2-7; D perhaps matches TRBD1 (5 bases). Germline CDR1 and CDR2: MNHEY and SMNVEV (reference sequence). Trimming stripped 0 bases from V and 5 bases from J, with 11 bases between. The length of the CDR3 is 14 residues. The CDR3 coding sequence is TGTGCCAGCAGTTTATCCGACAGAATCCACGAGCAGTACTTC. The encoded protein is CASSLSDRIHEQYF.

The J gene is TRBJ2-5, the V gene TRBV11-2; 7 nucleotides match TRBD2. CDR3 length: 13 amino acids. V shed 5 bases, J shed 4 bases, and the junction held 4 bases outside the gene matches. From germline, CDR1 is SGHAT and CDR2 FQNNGV. CDR3 DNA: TGTGCCAGCAGCCCTGGACTAGGAGAGACCCAGTACTTC. Protein sequence: CASSPGLGETQYF.

This clone was found a few times. CDR3 loop: CASSLGQGFGNQPQHF. The CDR3 DNA is TGTGCCAGCAGCTTAGGACAGGGATTCGGCAATCAGCCCCAGCATTTT. This chain links TRBV7-8 with TRBJ1-5; 7 bases align to TRBD1. CDR1 and CDR2 (germline): SGHVS, FQNEAQ. J was trimmed by 2 bases and V by 1 base; bases with no gene match: 5. This CDR3 contains 16 residues.

This sequence joins TRBV11-2 and TRBJ2-5, with D possibly matching TRBD2 (7 bases). CDR1 and CDR2 from the germline V gene are SGHAT and FQNNGV. The CDR3 is made up of 15 amino acids. V was pared by 2 bases and J by 0 bases, with 10 bases between. The CDR3 region is CASSLRGGNQETQYF. The CDR3 DNA follows: TGTGCCAGCAGCTTAAGGGGGGGAAACCAAGAGACCCAGTACTTC. The full variable domain, its missing parts supplied by reference TRBV11-2 and TRBJ2-5, is EAGVAQSPRYKIIEKRQSVAFWCNPISGHATLYWYQQILGQGPKLLIQFQNNGVVDDSQLPKDRFSAERLKGVDSTLKIQPAKLEDSAVYLCASSLRGGNQETQYFGPGTRLLVL.

The chain uses TRBV30 and TRBJ2-4; tentative D call: TRBD1 (6 bases). CDR3 length: 15 amino acids. V lost 4 bases to trimming and J lost 8 bases, with 21 bases between them. The germline CDR1 and CDR2 sequences are GTSNPN and SVGIG (reference sequence). CDR3 in amino acids: CAWTKQGSYFDIQYF. The CDR3 nucleotides are TGTGCCTGGACAAAGCAGGGGTCCTATTTCGACATTCAGTACTTC.

The rearrangement uses TRBV10-2 and TRBJ1-3; TRBD1 agrees at 10 bases. J gave up 7 bases and V 8 bases, and 23 bases lay outside the gene matches. This CDR3 is 19 amino acids long. The germline CDR1 and CDR2 sequences are WSHSY and SAAADI. CDR3 protein: CASYPLRPGQGNIGNTIYF. The CDR3 coding sequence is TGCGCCAGCTACCCCCTACGCCCGGGACAGGGGAATATTGGGAACACCATATATTTT.

The V gene is TRBV9, the J gene TRBJ1-6; D call uncertain. The germline V gene has CDR1 SGDLS and CDR2 YYNGEE. The CDR3 loop spans 13 amino acids. V gave up 1 base and J gave up 5 bases, with 4 bases separating them. The CDR3 loop is CASSVRDNSPLHF. CDR3 DNA sequence: TGTGCCAGCAGCGTAAGAGATAATTCACCCCTCCACTTT. Combining the CDR3 with reference TRBV9 and TRBJ1-6 gives the whole variable domain DSGVTQTPKHLITATGQRVTLRCSPRSGDLSVYWYQQSLDQGLQFLIQYYNGEERAKGNILERFSAQQFPDLHSELNLSSLELGDSALYFCASSVRDNSPLHFGNGTRLTVT.

The genes are TRBV5-1 and TRBJ2-3, with TRBD2 matching 10 bases. The germline V gene encodes CDR1 SGHRS and CDR2 YFSETQ. J gave up 4 bases and V 4 bases, and 12 bases lay outside the gene matches. This CDR3 spans 17 amino acids. The CDR3 nucleotides are TGCGCCAGCAGCGCGGTCGTAGCGGGAGGTGGCTCAGATACGCAGTATTTT. It translates to CASSAVVAGGGSDTQYF.

The rearrangement uses TRBV5-6 and TRBJ1-5, with unresolved D. From germline, CDR1 is SGHDT and CDR2 YYEEEE. The CDR3 spans 17 residues. The germline V and J ends were trimmed by 5 bases and 2 bases, with 20 bases remaining between them. The CDR3 coding sequence is TGTGCCAGCAGGATCCACCTGGGGAGTAGGGGCAATCAGCCCCAGCATTTT. Amino acid sequence: CASRIHLGSRGNQPQHF.

The genes are TRBV4-3 and TRBJ2-2; D possibly corresponds to TRBD1 (6 bases). V was pared by 0 bases and J by 4 bases, with 6 bases between. The CDR3 totals 14 residues. The germline V gene encodes CDR1 LGHNA and CDR2 YSLEER. The CDR3 here is CASSQEQGTGELFF. The CDR3 coding sequence is TGCGCCAGCAGCCAAGAACAGGGCACCGGGGAGCTGTTTTTT.

CDR3 bases: TGTGCCAGCAGCTTAGTTTCGAGCGGGAGCACCGGGGAGCTGTTTTTT. Protein: CASSLVSSGSTGELFF. The rearrangement uses TRBV11-2 and TRBJ2-2; 8 nucleotides match TRBD2. CDR1 SGHAT and CDR2 FQNNGV come from the germline V gene. The CDR3 length is 16 residues. Germline trimming cut 1 base from V and 4 bases from J; bases unmatched to any gene: 5.

The CDR3 DNA reads as TGTGCCAGCAGTGCTATCATCGAGGAGTACGCTTTCTTT. Its translation is CASSAIIEEYAFF. The chain is built from TRBV28 and TRBJ1-1; D gene uncertain. Per germline, CDR1 MDHEN and CDR2 SYDVKM. The V and J ends lost 5 bases and 11 bases respectively, with 18 bases between them. The CDR3 runs to 13 residues.

The chain carries TRBV5-1 and TRBJ2-1, with 8 bases aligning to TRBD1. The CDR3 spans 15 residues. Losses at the gene ends were 1 base for V and 2 bases for J; bases not matched to a gene: 2. Germline V lookup: CDR1 SGHRS, CDR2 YFSETQ. The CDR3 DNA follows: TGCGCCAGCAGCTTGCAGGGGGCAGCCTACAATGAGCAGTTCTTC. It translates to CASSLQGAAYNEQFF. Looking up the rest from reference TRBV5-1 and TRBJ2-1 gives the full variable domain: KAGVTQTPRYLIKTRGQQVTLSCSPISGHRSVSWYQQTPGQGLQFLFEYFSETQRNKGNFPGRFSGRQFSNSRSEMNVSTLELGDSALYLCASSLQGAAYNEQFFGPGTRLTVL.

CDR3 sequence (DNA): TGTGCCAGCCAAACGACCAGGGTAGCCAAAAACATTCAGTACTTC. Translation: CASQTTRVAKNIQYF. The V and J genes are TRBV27 and TRBJ2-4; tentatively, D is TRBD1 (5 bases). In germline, CDR1 is MNHEY, CDR2 SMNVEV (reference sequence). Trimming cost V 8 bases and J 0 bases, with 14 bases left between them. This CDR3 contains 15 residues.

The chain is built from TRBV18 and TRBJ2-2; no clear D gene. V lost 5 bases to trimming and J lost 6 bases, with 10 bases between them. Germline-derived CDR1 and CDR2 are KGHSH and LQKENI. The CDR3 sequence is 13 residues long. CDR3 amino acids: CASSTQASGELFF. The CDR3 coding sequence is TGTGCCAGCTCAACTCAGGCTTCCGGGGAGCTGTTTTTT.

V and J are TRBV6-5 and TRBJ1-3; D ambiguous. The length of the CDR3 is 15 residues. Germline V lookup: CDR1 MNHEY, CDR2 SVGAGI. The V and J ends lost 6 bases and 4 bases respectively, with 16 bases between them. The CDR3 DNA reads as TGTGCCAGCAGGGAGGCCCTGGCGCGGGGAAACACCATATATTTT. This encodes CASREALARGNTIYF.